These T cell receptor beta chains were read from a single sample in a study of blood T cell repertoires in COVID-19. Here immunoSEQ multiplex PCR was the method, and the copy in TCRdb shows in-frame clones only, minus some. Among over 200,000 clones, approximately 88% were seen once, and the ten largest hold roughly 3.7%. Sequencing was done on a sample of PBMCs or T cells enriched from blood (not recorded which). The receptors originated from a woman younger than 45 who had been exposed to COVID-19. CDR3s include the opening cysteine and the closing phenylalanine or tryptophan. The order of the fields is J gene, clone size, V gene, D gene, CDR3 protein, CDR3 DNA. A D gene is named only where the DNA matches it firmly. Only part of the rows carry a size: once, few, many, or a class if the clone is expanded.

>TRBJ1-4|NA|TRBV9|NA
CASSDTGIPGEKLFF
TGTGCCAGCAGCGATACAGGGATCCCCGGTGAAAAACTGTTTTTT
>TRBJ1-5|NA|TRBV19|TRBD1
CASIKTGVNQPQHF
TGTGCCAGTATCAAGACAGGGGTTAATCAGCCCCAGCATTTT
>TRBJ2-2|NA|TRBV7-2|NA
CASTPGRIGELFF
TGTGCCAGCACCCCCGGGAGAATCGGGGAGCTGTTTTTT
>TRBJ2-1|NA|TRBV2|TRBD2
CASSEALGGNEQFF
TGTGCCAGCAGTGAGGCCCTGGGGGGGAATGAGCAGTTCTTC
>TRBJ2-5|NA|TRBV29-1|TRBD2
CSVGPGLAGFQETQYF
TGCAGCGTTGGCCCGGGACTAGCGGGATTTCAGGAGACCCAGTACTTC
>TRBJ1-1|NA|TRBV29-1|NA
CSVERGIGITEAFF
TGCAGCGTGGAGAGAGGGATTGGGATCACTGAAGCTTTCTTT
>TRBJ1-1|NA|TRBV19|NA
CATPGGAEAFF
TGTGCCACCCCGGGGGGCGCTGAAGCTTTCTTT
>TRBJ2-7|few|TRBV11-2|TRBD1
CASTIGSGTGDSEQYF
TGTGCCAGCACCATCGGGTCCGGGACAGGGGATTCCGAGCAGTACTTC
>TRBJ2-1|once|TRBV6-5|TRBD2
CASSRGLADYNEQFF
TGTGCCAGCAGCCGCGGACTAGCGGACTACAATGAGCAGTTCTTC
>TRBJ1-5|NA|TRBV19|TRBD1
CASSADRGVGPQHF
TGTGCCAGTAGTGCAGACAGGGGCGTCGGGCCCCAGCATTTT
>TRBJ2-1|NA|TRBV11-2|NA
CASSSYRVFYNEQFF
TGTGCCAGCAGCTCCTACAGGGTATTTTACAATGAGCAGTTCTTC
>TRBJ2-1|NA|TRBV6-2/TRBV6-3|NA
CASSYNPSLVGEGWNEQFF
TGTGCCAGCAGTTACAACCCCTCTTTGGTGGGAGAGGGATGGAATGAGCAGTTCTTC
>TRBJ1-2|NA|TRBV5-1|TRBD1
CASSLGTGQSYGYTF
TGCGCCAGCAGCCTGGGGACAGGGCAATCCTATGGCTACACCTTC
>TRBJ2-1|NA|TRBV19|NA
CASSIPVGAYNEQFF
TGTGCCAGTAGTATCCCGGTCGGGGCCTACAATGAGCAGTTCTTC
>TRBJ1-4|NA|TRBV7-9|NA
CASSLATGQNEKLFF
TGTGCCAGCAGCTTAGCGACAGGACAGAATGAAAAACTGTTTTTT
>TRBJ1-6|NA|TRBV30|NA
CAWRIRWDTKGGSPLHF
TGTGCCTGGAGGATAAGGTGGGACACAAAAGGCGGTTCACCCCTCCACTTT
>TRBJ2-5|NA|TRBV7-9|TRBD1
CASSLAGTGTSLETQYF
TGTGCCAGCAGCTTAGCTGGGACAGGGACTTCGTTGGAGACCCAGTACTTC
>TRBJ2-4|NA|TRBV7-8|TRBD1
CASSEARQGSAKNIQYF
TGTGCCAGCAGCGAAGCAAGACAGGGCTCAGCCAAAAACATTCAGTACTTC
>TRBJ2-3|NA|TRBV11-2|NA
CASSLVPPEIYDTQYF
TGTGCCAGCAGCTTAGTCCCCCCGGAGATATACGATACGCAGTATTTT
>TRBJ1-2|NA|TRBV6-1|TRBD1
CASSELIPRTGGYTF
TGTGCCAGCAGTGAATTAATACCGCGGACAGGTGGCTACACCTTC
>TRBJ2-3|NA|TRBV19|TRBD1
CASITGESGTQYF
TGTGCCAGTATAACAGGGGAGTCGGGTACGCAGTATTTT
>TRBJ1-1|once|TRBV7-6|NA
CASSSDTNTEAFF
TGTGCCAGCAGCTCGGACACGAACACTGAAGCTTTCTTT
>TRBJ2-1|NA|TRBV7-6|TRBD2
CASSTRTSGRAYNEQFF
TGTGCCAGCAGCACCCGGACTAGCGGGAGAGCCTACAATGAGCAGTTCTTC
>TRBJ2-5|NA|TRBV6-5|NA
CASSYRPTPQRETQYF
TGTGCCAGCAGTTACCGCCCGACACCCCAACGGGAGACCCAGTACTTC
>TRBJ2-7|few|TRBV3-1/TRBV3-2|NA
CASSQDSLGGSGFPPYF
TGTGCCAGCAGCCAAGATTCGCTTGGAGGAAGTGGGTTTCCTCCGTACTTC
>TRBJ2-5|few|TRBV11-3|NA
CASSGRGETQYF
TGTGCCAGCAGCGGCAGGGGAGAGACCCAGTACTTC
>TRBJ1-2|NA|TRBV5-1|TRBD1
CASSSGQDGYGYTF
TGCGCCAGCAGCTCGGGACAGGACGGCTATGGCTACACCTTC
>TRBJ2-3|NA|TRBV25-1|TRBD2
CASSDLEKRGVTDTQYF
TGTGCCAGCAGTGATTTGGAAAAGCGGGGGGTCACAGATACGCAGTATTTT
>TRBJ1-2|once|TRBV27|TRBD1
CASSVGGGQGIHGYTF
TGTGCCAGCAGTGTTGGTGGGGGACAGGGAATTCATGGCTACACCTTC
>TRBJ1-4|NA|TRBV28|NA
CASSLLTGEEKLFF
TGTGCCAGCAGTTTGTTGACAGGCGAGGAAAAACTGTTTTTT
>TRBJ1-5|NA|TRBV6-4|NA
CASSEGANQPQHF
TGTGCCAGCAGTGAGGGGGCCAATCAGCCCCAGCATTTT
>TRBJ2-7|NA|TRBV6-6|NA
CASSYPGVGYEQYF
TGTGCCAGCAGTTACCCGGGAGTGGGCTACGAGCAGTACTTC
>TRBJ2-7|NA|TRBV7-9|NA
CASSPSYEQYF
TGTGCCAGCAGCCCCTCGTACGAGCAGTACTTC
>TRBJ2-2|once|TRBV11-2|TRBD2
CASSRRPGTSATGELFF
TGTGCCAGCAGCCGCCGCCCCGGGACTAGCGCCACCGGGGAGCTGTTTTTT
>TRBJ2-7|few|TRBV7-9|TRBD2
CASSPTSGATYEQYF
TGTGCCAGCAGCCCCACTAGCGGTGCTACCTACGAGCAGTACTTC
>TRBJ2-7|NA|TRBV18|TRBD1
CASSPSLDRATGEQYF
TGTGCCAGCTCACCGAGTTTGGACAGGGCAACGGGCGAGCAGTACTTC
>TRBJ1-5|NA|TRBV10-1|NA
CASSRRGPPQPQHF
TGCGCCAGCTCTCGGCGGGGGCCACCCCAGCCCCAGCATTTT
>TRBJ1-2|NA|TRBV14|NA
CASSHWAFYGYTF
TGTGCCAGCAGCCATTGGGCGTTCTATGGCTACACCTTC
>TRBJ1-1|few|TRBV27|NA
CASSFDGGLEAFF
TGTGCCAGCAGTTTTGATGGAGGGCTTGAAGCTTTCTTT
>TRBJ2-1|NA|TRBV19|TRBD2
CASSIGLAGRESYNEQFF
TGTGCCAGTAGTATAGGACTAGCGGGGAGGGAATCCTACAATGAGCAGTTCTTC
>TRBJ1-5|NA|TRBV27|NA
CASSLLTGSNQPQHF
TGTGCCAGCAGTTTACTTACAGGATCTAATCAGCCCCAGCATTTT
>TRBJ1-1|NA|TRBV2|NA
CASSESRGGTEAFF
TGTGCCAGCAGTGAAAGCAGGGGTGGTACTGAAGCTTTCTTT
>TRBJ2-7|NA|TRBV5-4|TRBD1
CASSLQGDFYEQYF
TGTGCCAGCAGCTTGCAGGGGGATTTTTACGAGCAGTACTTC
>TRBJ1-1|NA|TRBV5-4|TRBD1
CASSPGTGAEAFF
TGTGCCAGCAGCCCAGGGACAGGGGCTGAAGCTTTCTTT
>TRBJ2-7|NA|TRBV29-1|TRBD2
CSVEGGVSGFYEQYF
TGCAGCGTTGAAGGGGGGGTTAGCGGGTTCTACGAGCAGTACTTC
>TRBJ2-1|NA|TRBV27|NA
CASSLGRGLEQFF
TGTGCCAGCAGTTTGGGTAGAGGTCTTGAGCAGTTCTTC
>TRBJ2-1|NA|TRBV6-5|TRBD2
CASSLGTSGYNEQFF
TGTGCCAGCAGCCTCGGGACTAGCGGCTACAATGAGCAGTTCTTC
>TRBJ1-4|NA|TRBV12-3/TRBV12-4|TRBD1
CASSRDRDEKLFF
TGTGCCAGCAGTCGGGACAGGGATGAAAAACTGTTTTTT
>TRBJ2-7|NA|TRBV7-2|NA
CASSPGDFISYEQYF
TGTGCCAGCAGCCCCGGGGACTTTATCTCCTACGAGCAGTACTTC
>TRBJ1-1|NA|TRBV19|NA
CASLGQKNTEAFF
TGTGCCAGTTTAGGACAGAAGAACACTGAAGCTTTCTTT
>TRBJ2-7|NA|TRBV5-1|TRBD1
CASSLAGGQGAHEQYF
TGCGCCAGCAGCTTGGCCGGGGGACAGGGGGCCCACGAGCAGTACTTC
>TRBJ1-1|NA|TRBV4-1|NA
CASSQGGRASTEAFF
TGCGCCAGCAGCCAAGGAGGCAGGGCGAGCACTGAAGCTTTCTTT
>TRBJ2-1|NA|TRBV18|NA
CASSPPGKSIYNEQFF
TGTGCCAGCTCACCCCCCGGGAAATCAATCTACAATGAGCAGTTCTTC
>TRBJ1-5|NA|TRBV28|TRBD1
CASSPVGGQANQPQHF
TGTGCCAGCAGTCCAGTGGGGGGACAGGCGAATCAGCCCCAGCATTTT
>TRBJ2-7|NA|TRBV9|TRBD2
CASSVEGLAYEQYF
TGTGCCAGCAGCGTAGAGGGACTAGCCTACGAGCAGTACTTC
>TRBJ1-1|NA|TRBV29-1|NA
CSVGPGLGTEAFF
TGCAGCGTTGGGCCGGGGTTGGGCACTGAAGCTTTCTTT